What follows is one T cell receptor beta chain and its context. Its cognate antigen is unknown. Measured with immunoSEQ multiplex PCR; TCRdb has only the in-frame clones, and not every one. Here the sample spans 120,000 or so clones, more than 65% being singletons. These data belong to a study of T cell responses to AZD1222 COVID-19 vaccine. The CDR3 is made up of 14 amino acids. Germline V CDR1 and CDR2: MDHEN, SYDVKM. V was cut by 3 bases and J by 6 bases, with 14 bases left in between. Regarding the study as a whole: It was only 6 or 7 AZD1222 recipients who were seropositive at baseline. Two doses of AZD1222 preceded a rise in Spike-specific TCR breadth and depth.

V usage is TRBV28 and J usage is TRBJ1-1, with D tentatively TRBD1 (5 bases). Sequenced here: peripheral blood, sampled 28 days after the second AZD1222 dose. The TCR was taken from an adult who received the AZD1222 COVID-19 vaccine. The CDR3 DNA follows: TGTGCCAGCAGTTTGGGCAGGGTCGGGTCTGAAGCTTTCTTT. Translating it yields CASSLGRVGSEAFF. The full variable domain, rest sourced from reference TRBV28 and TRBJ1-1, is DVKVTQSSRYLVKRTGEKVFLECVQDMDHENMFWYRQDPGLGLRLIYFSYDVKMKEKGDIPEGYSVSREKKERFSLILESASTNQTSMYLCASSLGRVGSEAFFGQGTRLTVV.